Only a few counts were recorded for the clone carrying this T cell receptor (beta chain). What it recognizes is unknown. The junction and the germline gene differ at one end; a read error may be behind it. Sequenced by immunoSEQ multiplex PCR; TCRdb stores in-frame clones only, minus some. The sample records about 56,000 clones, 82% being singletons. The data are from a study of memory CD4+ T cells and cytomegalovirus serostatus. About the study: Of the healthy Belgian adults, roughly ten were CMV seropositive and 24 seronegative.

The CDR3 length is 9 residues. Germline values: CDR1 DFQATT, CDR2 SNEGSKA (reference sequence). Single viable CD3+CD4+CD8-CD45RO+ cells were sorted as the memory CD4+ T cells. Study results and caveats: Suggested: most of the CMV-linked TCR signature lies in CD4+ memory cells.

Sequencing input: memory CD4+ T cells from blood. The gene calls are TRBV20-1 and TRBJ1-1, with TRBD1 matching over 9 bases. This TCR was recovered from an adult in good health and CMV-seronegative. The CDR3 DNA reads as TGCAGTGCTAGAGGCGGGACAGGGTTT. Its protein is CSARGGTGF.